This note documents a single TCR beta chain sequence. This sample was taken from a study of blood T cell repertoires in COVID-19. Study information: Specimens from acute and convalescent COVID-19 originated in the United States, Italy and Spain. T cells, B-cell-depleted T cells, or PBMCs supplied cDNA or gDNA.

As originally analysed: Scientists estimated how many nucleated cells there were by amplifying reference gene primers. The repertoire was sequenced with immunoSEQ multiplex PCR; TCRdb's copy has only in-frame clones and lacks some. Clonal size and the V and J genes are those of that table, whereas D and trimming came from the DNA. The repertoire consists of about 89,000 clones, with around nine tenths occurring once and the leading ten covering 1% to 1.5%. The sample consisted of peripheral blood. This TCR came from an elderly man with active or convalescent COVID-19.

This CDR3 reads CASSLQGSGQPQHF. CDR3 coding DNA: TGTGCCAGCAGCTTACAGGGATCGGGTCAGCCCCAGCATTTT. The chain combines TRBV5-4 with TRBJ1-5, with D maybe TRBD1 (6 bases). The germline V gene encodes CDR1 SGHNT and CDR2 YYREEE (reference sequence). Trimming cost V 2 bases and J 6 bases, with 12 bases left between them. The CDR3 is made up of 14 amino acids. Combining the CDR3 with reference TRBV5-4 and TRBJ1-5 gives the whole variable domain ETGVTQSPTHLIKTRGQQVTLRCSSQSGHNTVSWYQQALGQGPQFIFQYYREEENGRGNFPPRFSGLQFPNYSSELNVNALELDDSALYLCASSLQGSGQPQHFGDGTRLSIL.